The entry that follows covers one T cell receptor beta chain sequence. The data were obtained in a study of T-cell memory formation after mild COVID-19. TCRdb passed the 5' RACE reads through MiXCR, listing each CDR3 protein once. The sample has about half a million distinct CDR3 sequences, 18% seen once. The receptor was isolated from an adult woman who had mild COVID-19 (a few samples of this study predate the infection). Cell type and time point are not known. The sequenced material came from PBMCs or a T cell subset sorted from them (not recorded which).

The CDR3 loop reads CASSFTTSGSRETQYF. Written as DNA, the CDR3 is TGTGCCAGCAGCTTTACGACTAGCGGGAGTCGGGAGACCCAGTACTTC. The rearrangement links TRBV7-9 to TRBJ2-5, with 12 positions matching TRBD2. The CDR3 spans 16 residues. Trimming cost V 3 bases and J 5 bases; bases outside gene matches: 7. Germline CDR1 reads SEHNR; CDR2 reads FQNEAQ (reference sequence).